A selection of T cell receptor beta chains follows, all from one sample in a study of beta chain features in type 1 diabetes. Profiled with immunoSEQ multiplex PCR; TCRdb holds only in-frame clones, not every one. The sample contains 600,000 or so clones, over 13% of which appear only once. Sequencing was performed on naive CD4+ T cells from blood. The receptors originated from a young man with type 1 diabetes. The CDR3 runs from the conserved cysteine through the conserved F or W. Fields, in order: D gene, clone size, J gene, V gene, CDR3 DNA, CDR3 protein. A D gene is named only where the DNA matches it firmly. Clone size is not always given. Where it is, it says once, few, many or a class for expanded clones.

TRBD1	few	TRBJ1-1	TRBV30	TGTGCCTGGAGCCTGGGGACAGCTAGCATGAACACTGAAGCTTTCTTT	CAWSLGTASMNTEAFF
TRBD2	-	TRBJ2-1	TRBV18	TGTGCCAGCTCGCGGGACTACCTAAAGGCCAATGAGCAGTTCTTC	CASSRDYLKANEQFF
-	-	TRBJ1-6	TRBV7-2	TGTGCCAGCAGCATTGGCGCAGCACGTAATTCACCCCTCCACTTT	CASSIGAARNSPLHF
-	few	TRBJ2-7	TRBV5-5	TGTGCCAGCAGCGCCGTAGCGGCGTACTCCTACGAGCAGTACTTC	CASSAVAAYSYEQYF
TRBD1	-	TRBJ2-6	TRBV5-1	TGCGCCAGCAGCTCCGACCAAGGGGGCGGTGGGGCCAACGTCCTGACTTTC	CASSSDQGGGGANVLTF
TRBD1	few	TRBJ1-1	TRBV15	TGTGCCACCAGCAGAGGGACAGGGAGGACTGAAGCTTTCTTT	CATSRGTGRTEAFF
TRBD1	few	TRBJ1-2	TRBV28	TGTGCCACGGGACAGCTAACCTCTAACTATGGCTACACCTTC	CATGQLTSNYGYTF
TRBD1	few	TRBJ1-2	TRBV30	TGTGCCTGGAGTTTGGGACAGTCTGGCTACACCTTC	CAWSLGQSGYTF
-	few	TRBJ1-1	TRBV12-5	TGTGCTAGTGGTTCATCGGGACGGATGAACACTGAAGCTTTCTTT	CASGSSGRMNTEAFF
TRBD1	-	TRBJ2-7	TRBV30	TGTGCCCGAACCCGAATAGGGACAGGGATCGACGAGCAGTACTTC	CARTRIGTGIDEQYF
-	-	TRBJ1-2	TRBV18	TGTGCCAGCTCACCCTGGACGGAAGCTAACTATGGCTACACCTTC	CASSPWTEANYGYTF
-	-	TRBJ1-2	TRBV28	TGTGCCAGCAGCTCGGACAGTAACTATGGCTACACCTTC	CASSSDSNYGYTF
TRBD1	-	TRBJ1-5	TRBV27	TGTGCCAGCCACTACAGGGGGCCGTTTCAGCCCCAGCATTTT	CASHYRGPFQPQHF
TRBD1	-	TRBJ1-3	TRBV4-3	TGCGCCAGCAGCCAAGATCGACAGGGGAACACCATATATTTT	CASSQDRQGNTIYF
TRBD2	few	TRBJ2-7	TRBV4-2	TGTGCCAGCAGCCAAGGCGCTAGCGGGGGCTACGAGCAGTACTTC	CASSQGASGGYEQYF
TRBD2	-	TRBJ2-3	TRBV7-2	TGTGCCAGCAGCTCCCGCGGGGGGGCTGGAGATACGCAGTATTTT	CASSSRGGAGDTQYF
-	few	TRBJ1-2	TRBV30	TGTGCCTGGGCAGGGGCCGAGTGGTTCTTTGGGTACGGCTACACCTTC	CAWAGAEWFFGYGYTF
TRBD1	few	TRBJ1-2	TRBV29-1	TGCAGCGTGACTGGACAGGGGAGTGGCTACACCTTC	CSVTGQGSGYTF
-	few	TRBJ1-1	TRBV15	TGTGCCACCAGCCCAGGGGCAGGGCCCGGTGAAGCTTTCTTT	CATSPGAGPGEAFF
TRBD1	few	TRBJ2-3	TRBV11-1	TGTGCCAGCAGCTCGAAGGGGGCTTTGACAGATACGCAGTATTTT	CASSSKGALTDTQYF
TRBD1	few	TRBJ1-1	TRBV4-2	TGTGCCAGCAGCCAGTTAGACAGGGATTACTTGCAAGCTTTCTTT	CASSQLDRDYLQAFF
TRBD1	-	TRBJ1-5	TRBV4-1	TGCGCCAGCAGCCGACAGGGATGGAACCAGCCCCAGCATTTT	CASSRQGWNQPQHF
TRBD1	-	TRBJ1-5	TRBV30	TGTGCCTGGAGTGCAGGGACAGGCGGGGAGCCCCAGCATTTT	CAWSAGTGGEPQHF
TRBD1	-	TRBJ1-2	TRBV9	TGTGCCAGCAGCACCGGGACAGGGGAATATGGCTACACCTTC	CASSTGTGEYGYTF
-	-	TRBJ2-6	TRBV30	TGTGCCTGGATGGGATGGGAGAGCTCTGGGGCCAACGTCCTGACTTTC	CAWMGWESSGANVLTF
-	-	TRBJ1-2	TRBV5-6	TGTGCCAGCAGCGAACGGTTCTATGGCTACACCTTC	CASSERFYGYTF
-	few	TRBJ2-1	TRBV7-2	TGTGCCAGCAGCTTAGCGGGACTGGAATACAATGAGCAGTTCTTC	CASSLAGLEYNEQFF
TRBD1	-	TRBJ1-2	TRBV30	TGTGCCTGGAGTACCACCGGACAGGGATCCTATGGCTACACCTTC	CAWSTTGQGSYGYTF
-	few	TRBJ1-2	TRBV4-3	TGCGCCAGCAGCCAAGATAACCGAGCGCCATATGGCTACACCTTC	CASSQDNRAPYGYTF
-	few	TRBJ2-7	TRBV9	TGTGCCAGCAGCGCAGGACCCTCCTACGAGCAGTACTTC	CASSAGPSYEQYF
-	-	TRBJ2-1	TRBV18	TGTGCCAGCTCACCACGCGACTACAATGAGCAGTTCTTC	CASSPRDYNEQFF
-	-	TRBJ2-1	TRBV18	TGTGCCAGCTCATTATCCGATGAGCAGTTCTTC	CASSLSDEQFF
-	-	TRBJ2-7	TRBV19	TGTGCCACCAGTAAAGAGGGGGTAGGGACCTACGAGCAGTACTTC	CATSKEGVGTYEQYF
-	-	TRBJ2-1	TRBV7-9	TGTGCCAGCAGCAGGATCGCTTACAATGAGCAGTTCTTC	CASSRIAYNEQFF
TRBD2	-	TRBJ2-7	TRBV18	TGTGCCAGCTCACCATCTAGCGGGGGAGACTACGAGCAGTACTTC	CASSPSSGGDYEQYF
TRBD1	few	TRBJ1-5	TRBV19	TGTGCCAGTCTGGACAGGGGCAATCAGCCCCAGCATTTT	CASLDRGNQPQHF
-	-	TRBJ1-5	TRBV18	TGTGCCAGCTCACCACCGGAAGGACCCCAGCATTTT	CASSPPEGPQHF
-	-	TRBJ1-5	TRBV19	TGTGCCAGTAGTCCCAGGGGCCAGGGCGACCAGCCCCAGCATTTT	CASSPRGQGDQPQHF
-	-	TRBJ2-2	TRBV27	TGTGCCAGCAGTCCAATCCCCGGGGAGCTGTTTTTT	CASSPIPGELFF
-	-	TRBJ2-5	TRBV7-9	TGTGCCAGCAGCTTAGTGGGTACGGGGGCGTTTGGAGAGACCCAGTACTTC	CASSLVGTGAFGETQYF
TRBD1	few	TRBJ1-3	TRBV30	TGTGCCTGGAGTCGGAGGGGGCTGAGCTCTGGAAACACCATATATTTT	CAWSRRGLSSGNTIYF
TRBD2	-	TRBJ2-1	TRBV7-2	TGTGCCAGCAGCTCTGAAACCGGGACCCGCGGGGGTGGGCAGTTCTTC	CASSSETGTRGGGQFF